This T cell receptor (beta chain) was observed in a study of cytomegalovirus exposure and HLA in healthy donors. Whole-study findings and limits: Cytomegalovirus association was assigned to 150 to 200 TCR beta chains. Association of a missense DCLRE1C variant with TCR beta V- and J-gene trimming was reported in a later analysis.

60 Vbeta and 13 Jbeta primers were used in PCR. Assay: immunoSEQ multiplex PCR; the TCRdb copy retains only in-frame clones and omits some. The sample includes approximately 120,000 clones, around 84% of them seen just once. Points on this clone: As yet, its antigen is unknown.

The V gene lost 3 bases and the J gene lost 8 bases, with 8 bases spanning the gap. The V gene's germline CDR1 is SGHRS and CDR2 YFSETQ. This CDR3 contains 11 residues. V is TRBV5-1 and J is TRBJ1-2; D not certain. Material: PBMCs. This clonotype originated in a woman aged 40 to 55 in good health and CMV-seronegative. CDR3 in amino acids: CASSSTGGYTF. The CDR3 coding sequence is TGCGCCAGCAGCTCCACCGGGGGCTACACCTTC.